A selection of T cell receptor beta chains follows, all from one sample in a study of cytomegalovirus exposure and HLA in healthy donors. Profiling relied on immunoSEQ multiplex PCR, and the TCRdb table lists in-frame clones only, not all of them. This table holds 50,000 or so clones, more than 65% found once. Material for sequencing was PBMCs. The receptors were gathered from a woman aged 45-59 years in good health and CMV-seronegative. The CDR3 runs from the conserved cysteine through the conserved F or W. D genes are given only for firm matches. The size entry is marked missing in some rows and otherwise reads once, few, many or a size class.

D: NA; V: TRBV28; size: NA; J: TRBJ1-2; DNA: TGTGCCAGCGAAGAGGTGGAGAACTATGGCTACACCTTC; CDR3: CASEEVENYGYTF
D: TRBD2; V: TRBV7-9; size: NA; J: TRBJ2-1; DNA: TGTGCCAGCAGCCCGCGGGCTAGCGGGGGTAATGAGCAGTTCTTC; CDR3: CASSPRASGGNEQFF
D: NA; V: TRBV7-2; size: NA; J: TRBJ1-5; DNA: TGTGCCAGCAGCTCGGAGAGTCAGCCCCAGCATTTT; CDR3: CASSSESQPQHF
D: NA; V: TRBV5-8; size: NA; J: TRBJ1-3; DNA: TGTGCCAGCAGCGGTCGGACAGCTGGAAACACCATATATTTT; CDR3: CASSGRTAGNTIYF
D: NA; V: TRBV29-1; size: NA; J: TRBJ2-3; DNA: TGCAGCGTTGAGGTACAGTCCCCAGATACGCAGTATTTT; CDR3: CSVEVQSPDTQYF
D: TRBD1; V: TRBV29-1; size: NA; J: TRBJ2-7; DNA: TGCAGCGTCGACGATAGGACAGGGCCATCCTACTACGAGCAGTACTTC; CDR3: CSVDDRTGPSYYEQYF
D: TRBD1; V: TRBV14; size: NA; J: TRBJ1-1; DNA: TGTGCCAGCAGTCCTACCTACACCAGGGGGCTCACTGAAGCTTTCTTT; CDR3: CASSPTYTRGLTEAFF
D: NA; V: TRBV6-6; size: NA; J: TRBJ2-7; DNA: TGTGCCAGCAGTCAGGACAGCTACGAGCAGTACTTC; CDR3: CASSQDSYEQYF
D: TRBD1; V: TRBV5-1; size: NA; J: TRBJ2-5; DNA: TGCGCCTCCTGCAGGGGACAGGGGTCCGCCGAGACCCAGTACTTC; CDR3: CASCRGQGSAETQYF
D: NA; V: TRBV27; size: once; J: TRBJ2-1; DNA: TGTGCCAGCAGTTTAGGGCTCGCCCTTTACAATGAGCAGTTCTTC; CDR3: CASSLGLALYNEQFF
D: TRBD1; V: TRBV2; size: once; J: TRBJ2-5; DNA: TGTGCCAGCAGGGGGACAGGGCTAGAGACCCAGTACTTC; CDR3: CASRGTGLETQYF
D: NA; V: TRBV6-1; size: NA; J: TRBJ1-1; DNA: TGTGCCAGCAGGGGCGGAGGTGAAACCACTGAAGCTTTCTTT; CDR3: CASRGGGETTEAFF
D: TRBD2; V: TRBV18; size: NA; J: TRBJ2-2; DNA: TGTGCCAGCTCACCAAACAGCGGGAGAAACACCGGGGAGCTGTTTTTT; CDR3: CASSPNSGRNTGELFF
D: NA; V: TRBV5-1; size: NA; J: TRBJ2-1; DNA: TGCGCCAGCAGCTTGTTTGGGCAAAACAATGAGCAGTTCTTC; CDR3: CASSLFGQNNEQFF